This entry lists 20 T cell receptor beta chains sequenced from one sample in a study of blood T cell repertoires in COVID-19. Libraries were prepared by immunoSEQ multiplex PCR; TCRdb keeps only in-frame clonotypes and omits some of them. Of about 140,000 clones listed, about 82% are singletons. Sequenced input: peripheral blood. These receptors were taken from an elderly woman with active or convalescent COVID-19.

The chain is built from TRBV27 and TRBJ1-5; 7 positions agree with TRBD1. CDR3 length: 14 residues. Germline V lookup: CDR1 MNHEY, CDR2 SMNVEV (reference sequence). V dropped 4 bases and J dropped 6; count of bases not matched to a gene: 6. CDR3 nucleotides: TGTGCCAGCAGTTCCACAGGGGTAGTTCAGCCCCAGCATTTT. This translates into CASSSTGVVQPQHF.

The V and J genes are TRBV20-1 and TRBJ1-5, with D perhaps TRBD1 (6 bases). The CDR3 runs 14 residues. The germline gives CDR1 DFQATT, CDR2 SNEGSKA (reference sequence). Trimming pared 3 bases from V and 1 base from J, leaving 10 bases between. The CDR3 coding sequence is TGCAGTGCTAGTCAGGGGACGAGCAATCAGCCCCAGCATTTT. Encoded protein: CSASQGTSNQPQHF.

The genes are TRBV4-3 and TRBJ2-5, with TRBD1 identical over 7 bases. Trimming took 0 bases from V and 5 from J; bases not matched to a gene: 12. CDR3 length equals 17 residues. In germline, CDR1 is LGHNA, CDR2 YSLEER. Here the CDR3 reads CASSQEIVGRGSETQYF. CDR3 DNA sequence: TGCGCCAGCAGCCAAGAAATTGTGGGCAGGGGGAGTGAGACCCAGTACTTC.

This clone was seen only once. The CDR3 region is CASSLEGQGGDTQYF. The CDR3, as DNA: TGTGCCAGCAGCTTAGAGGGACAGGGGGGGGATACGCAGTATTTT. The rearrangement uses TRBV7-2 and TRBJ2-3; 11 bases align to TRBD1. Germline V CDR1 and CDR2: SGHTA, FQGNSA. Germline trimming cut 1 base from V and 6 bases from J; bases unmatched to any gene: 3. This CDR3 has 15 residues.

This clone was seen a handful of times. The rearrangement uses TRBV9 and TRBJ2-7, with 12 positions matching TRBD2. V trimming: 3 bases; J trimming: 1 base; junction bases outside the gene matches: 2. Germline loops: CDR1 SGDLS, CDR2 YYNGEE. There are 15 residues in the CDR3. The DNA of the CDR3 is TGTGCCAGCAGCGAGGGGACTAGCGGGTCCTACGAGCAGTACTTC. This sequence encodes CASSEGTSGSYEQYF. Full variable domain (rest looked up from reference TRBV9 and TRBJ2-7): DSGVTQTPKHLITATGQRVTLRCSPRSGDLSVYWYQQSLDQGLQFLIQYYNGEERAKGNILERFSAQQFPDLHSELNLSSLELGDSALYFCASSEGTSGSYEQYFGPGTRLTVT.

The rearrangement uses TRBV9 and TRBJ2-7; D ambiguous. Trimming left V 3 bases short and J 2 bases short, with 6 bases between. The CDR3 is made up of 12 amino acids. Germline-derived CDR1 and CDR2 are SGDLS and YYNGEE. Here the CDR3 DNA reads TGTGCCAGCAGCGGACTTACCTACGAGCAGTACTTC. Protein sequence: CASSGLTYEQYF.

This sequence joins TRBV11-2 and TRBJ2-5, with TRBD1 identical over 7 bases. CDR1 is SGHAT and CDR2 is FQNNGV in the germline V gene. The CDR3 extends over 14 amino acids. Trimming at V came to 5 bases and at J to 5 bases, leaving 8 bases not matched to a gene. CDR3 protein: CASSPVGQRETQYF. CDR3 bases: TGTGCCAGCAGCCCCGTGGGACAGCGGGAGACCCAGTACTTC.

This clone came up a few times. This chain uses TRBV7-9 with TRBJ2-2; 7 bases fit TRBD1. V was clipped by 6 bases and J by 1 base; unmatched bases: 8. Germline V gene sequence: CDR1 SEHNR, CDR2 FQNEAQ (reference sequence). The CDR3 extends over 16 amino acids. The DNA of the CDR3 is TGTGCCAGCAGAAAGAACAGGGGCCAGAACACCGGGGAGCTGTTTTTT. Protein: CASRKNRGQNTGELFF.

The chain couples TRBV18 to TRBJ1-1; 7 bases map to TRBD1. J gave up 4 bases and V 3 bases, and 14 bases lay outside the gene matches. CDR1 is KGHSH, CDR2 LQKENI, per germline. The CDR3 consists of 17 residues. CDR3 amino acids: CASSPSGTDWLRTEAFF. The CDR3 bases are TGTGCCAGCTCACCGTCTGGGACAGACTGGCTACGCACTGAAGCTTTCTTT.

The chain is built from TRBV7-6 and TRBJ1-1, with a possible D match to TRBD1 (5 bases). CDR1 and CDR2 (germline): SGHVS, FNYEAQ. The CDR3 is 15 amino acids. V lost 1 base and J lost 1, with 10 bases in between. CDR3 sequence (DNA): TGTGCCAGCAGCTTAGGGCAGGGCCAGAACACTGAAGCTTTCTTT. Residues: CASSLGQGQNTEAFF.

The genes are TRBV25-1 and TRBJ1-2; the match to TRBD1 covers 9 bases. This CDR3 region has 18 residues. Losses at the gene ends were 3 bases for V and 3 bases for J; bases not matched to a gene: 14. Germline-derived CDR1 and CDR2 are MGHDK and SYGVNS. The CDR3 sequence is CASSESNPGQGPDYGYTF. The CDR3 DNA reads as TGTGCCAGCAGTGAGTCGAACCCGGGACAGGGACCCGACTATGGCTACACCTTC.

The chain is built from TRBV7-2 and TRBJ2-1; D is perhaps TRBD1 (6 bases). The V gene lost 1 base and the J gene lost 7 bases, with 11 bases spanning the gap. This CDR3 is 14 amino acids long. Germline V gene sequence: CDR1 SGHTA, CDR2 FQGNSA. The CDR3, as DNA: TGTGCCAGCAGCTTAGTCTGGCAGGGGAATGAGCAGTTCTTC. This gives the protein CASSLVWQGNEQFF.

This clone was seen only once. The chain links TRBV5-1 to TRBJ2-5; 7 positions match TRBD1. Germline CDR1 is SGHRS and CDR2 is YFSETQ. J was trimmed by 3 bases and V by 5 bases; bases with no gene match: 10. This CDR3 has 15 residues. CDR3 amino acids: CASRRGPGTEETQYF. In DNA, the CDR3 is TGCGCCAGCAGGCGTGGGCCTGGGACAGAAGAGACCCAGTACTTC.

Regarding this clone: Other DNA sequences from this sample encode an identical CDR3 as well. The V call is TRBV5-1, the J call TRBJ2-3, with no clear D. The CDR3 is made up of 12 amino acids. Germline V gene lookup returns CDR1 SGHRS and CDR2 YFSETQ. V was trimmed by 0 bases and J by 6 bases, leaving 5 bases between them. The CDR3 sequence is CASSLVGDTQYF. The CDR3 DNA sequence: TGCGCCAGCAGCTTGGTCGGGGATACGCAGTATTTT.

The chain employs TRBV19 and TRBJ2-5; 11 nucleotides agree with TRBD1. This CDR3 contains 15 residues. V shed 6 bases and J 4 bases; nucleotides not matched to a gene: 7. In germline, CDR1 is LNHDA, CDR2 SQIVND (reference sequence). The CDR3 DNA reads as TGTGCCAGTAGGTTGGGACAGGGGGTTGGAGAGACCCAGTACTTC. Translated, it gives CASRLGQGVGETQYF.

This clone was picked up one time. Here the CDR3 DNA reads TGTGCCAGCAGCGAGGGACAGGCCGCAGATACGCAGTATTTT. It specifies CASSEGQAADTQYF. The J gene is TRBJ2-3, the V gene TRBV9; 8 nucleotides align to TRBD1. The CDR3 loop spans 14 amino acids. J lost 4 bases, V lost 3 bases, and 4 bases had no gene match. Germline CDR1 is SGDLS and CDR2 is YYNGEE.

The chain uses TRBV4-1 and TRBJ1-1, with D possibly being TRBD1 (5 bases). Germline CDR1 reads MGHRA; CDR2 reads YSYEKL. This CDR3 is 18 amino acids long. V was shortened by 1 base and J by 3 bases, with 21 bases between the two germline ends. The CDR3 coding sequence is TGCGCCAGCAGCCAAGTGAACTTTTTGGGGGGAGTGGACACTGAAGCTTTCTTT. This translates into CASSQVNFLGGVDTEAFF.

This rearrangement joins TRBV19 to TRBJ1-1; D is unclear. Germline V gives CDR1 LNHDA, CDR2 SQIVND (reference sequence). V was cut by 4 bases and J by 8 bases, with 14 bases left in between. The CDR3 is 13 amino acids. For the CDR3, the DNA is TGTGCCAGTAGTACCTATCTACAGAGAGAAGCTTTCTTT. It codes for CASSTYLQREAFF. The complete variable domain, with remaining parts taken from reference TRBV19 and TRBJ1-1, reads DGGITQSPKYLFRKEGQNVTLSCEQNLNHDAMYWYRQDPGQGLRLIYYSQIVNDFQKGDIAEGYSVSREKKESFPLTVTSAQKNPTAFYLCASSTYLQREAFFGQGTRLTVV.

The chain recombines TRBV6-5 with TRBJ2-1; 7 nucleotides match TRBD2. V was clipped by 8 bases and J by 6 bases; unmatched bases: 13. Per the germline V gene, CDR1 is MNHEY and CDR2 is SVGAGI. CDR3 length equals 15 residues. DNA for the CDR3: TGTGCCAGCCAAACAATGGGGCGGGGGAGCAATGAGCAGTTCTTC. Protein: CASQTMGRGSNEQFF.

The V call is TRBV28, the J call TRBJ1-1, with a weak D call TRBD1 (5 bases). Germline lookup yields CDR1 MDHEN and CDR2 SYDVKM. V dropped 3 bases and J dropped 1 base, with 12 bases sitting between them. The CDR3 loop spans 15 amino acids. The CDR3 DNA sequence: TGTGCCAGCAGTTTGGTCGGGGGACCGAACACTGAAGCTTTCTTT. This codes for CASSLVGGPNTEAFF.